This entry lists 24 T cell receptor beta chains sequenced from one sample in a study of human T cells and chemical hapten exposure. TCRdb recomputed calls from the RACE reads with MiXCR, one row per CDR3 protein. Found here are about 140,000 distinct CDR3 sequences, 12% of them singletons; the top ten hold around 1.4%. Time point reported: patch test 2, 6 weeks after DPC sensitization. Treatment described: therapeutic diphenylcyclopropenone sensitization with weekly scalp DPC. Here the sequenced sample was whole blood, taken in connection with sensitization to the hapten diphenylcyclopropenone (DPC). Source of these receptors: a woman aged 45 to 65 with alopecia areata. Some clones in this sample may be carry-over from other donors' samples.

The V and J genes are TRBV7-3 and TRBJ2-3; no clear D. V lost 11 bases, J lost 8 bases, and 8 bases lay in between. From germline, CDR1 is SGHTA and CDR2 FQGTGA. This CDR3 is 9 amino acids long. CDR3: CASPPTQYF. The DNA for the CDR3 is TGTGCCTCCCCACCTACGCAGTATTTT.

About this clonotype: The junction departs from the called germline gene at one end, perhaps through a read error. The CDR3 loop reads CATQDRVGNEQNF. The CDR3 nucleotides are TGTGCCACCCAGGACAGGGTAGGAAACGAGCAGAACTTC. The chain couples TRBV7-2 to TRBJ2-7; 8 bases line up with TRBD1. Germline-derived CDR1 and CDR2 are SGHTA and FQGNSA. The CDR3 length is 13 residues.

The chain uses TRBV19 and TRBJ1-5, with a tentative D call TRBD1 (5 bases). CDR1 and CDR2 from the germline V gene are LNHDA and SQIVND (reference sequence). V dropped 2 bases and J dropped 6 bases, with 17 bases sitting between them. The CDR3 runs to 16 residues. CDR3 residues: CASSIILRVRGQPQHF. CDR3 bases: TGTGCCAGTAGTATAATACTGCGGGTGAGGGGTCAGCCCCAGCATTTT.

V and J are TRBV12-3 or TRBV12-4 and TRBJ1-2; tentative D call: TRBD1 (6 bases). The CDR3 contains 16 residues. The V end was cut by 6 bases, the J end by 3 bases, with 20 bases between. The CDR3 sequence: CASRSRDTFPDYGYTF. The CDR3 region has the DNA TGTGCCAGCAGGTCCCGGGACACCTTCCCTGACTATGGCTACACCTTC.

This clonotype has at least ten counts. This chain joins TRBV4-3 and TRBJ1-5; 7 bases agree with TRBD1. Per the germline V gene, CDR1 is LGHNA and CDR2 is YSLEER. Trimming at V came to 3 bases and at J to 4 bases, leaving 6 bases not matched to a gene. The CDR3 has 15 amino acids. The DNA for the CDR3 is TGCGCCAGCAGCCAGAACAGGGGAGGGAATCAGCCCCAGCATTTT. Its translation: CASSQNRGGNQPQHF.

The chain combines TRBV7-2 with TRBJ2-5; no definite D call. Between the trimmed V and J ends, which lost 1 base and 5 bases, there was a span of 8 bases. The CDR3 has 13 amino acids. Germline V CDR1 and CDR2: SGHTA, FQGNSA. The CDR3 sequence is CASSLDLRETQYF. The CDR3 nucleotides read TGTGCCAGCAGCTTAGATTTACGGGAGACCCAGTACTTC. Full variable domain (missing parts from reference TRBV7-2 and TRBJ2-5): GAGVSQSPSNKVTEKGKDVELRCDPISGHTALYWYRQSLGQGLEFLIYFQGNSAPDKSGLPSDRFSAERTGGSVSTLTIQRTQQEDSAVYLCASSLDLRETQYFGPGTRLLVL.

This clonotype was counted only a few times. This sequence joins TRBV5-1 and TRBJ2-3; 8 nucleotides agree with TRBD1. Germline CDR1 reads SGHRS; CDR2 reads YFSETQ. Trimming at V came to 4 bases and at J to 0 bases, leaving 7 bases not matched to a gene. CDR3 length: 16 residues. CDR3 sequence (DNA): TGCGCCAGCAGCCGGACGGACAGGGCTAGCACAGATACGCAGTATTTT. Protein sequence: CASSRTDRASTDTQYF.

The chain is built from TRBV18 and TRBJ2-2; 7 nucleotides agree with TRBD1. This CDR3 spans 15 amino acids. CDR1 and CDR2 from the germline V gene are KGHSH and LQKENI. V shed 6 bases and J 6 bases; nucleotides not matched to a gene: 10. CDR3 bases: TGTGCCAGCTCGCCCGACAGGGCCCCTGCCGGGGAGCTGTTTTTT. It codes for CASSPDRAPAGELFF.

The table lists this clonotype with a few counts. The genes are TRBV11-3 and TRBJ1-1; a weak D match, TRBD1 (6 bases). The V end was cut by 1 base, the J end by 2 bases, with 11 bases between. This CDR3 is 15 amino acids long. Germline loops: CDR1 SGHNT, CDR2 YENEEA. Here the CDR3 DNA reads TGTGCCAGCAGCTTAGTAGGAGGGGGAAACACTGAAGCTTTCTTT. Translating gives CASSLVGGGNTEAFF.

This clonotype was detected many times. The rearrangement joins TRBV11-2 to TRBJ2-7; D may be TRBD1 (6 bases). The CDR3 sequence is 12 residues long. Trimming removed 6 bases at V and 3 bases at J, with 9 bases between. CDR1 and CDR2 (germline): SGHAT, FQNNGV. In DNA, the CDR3 is TGTGCCAGCAGACGGGGACACTACGAGCAGTACTTC. Translated: CASRRGHYEQYF.

In this sample, this clonotype turned up a few times. This rearrangement joins TRBV29-1 to TRBJ2-2; possibly TRBD2 for D (5 bases). The germline V gene has CDR1 SQVTM and CDR2 ANQGSEA. This CDR3 contains 15 residues. Between the trimmed V and J ends, which lost 7 bases and 3 bases, there was a span of 18 bases. CDR3 amino acids: CSAITGNWDTGELFF. The CDR3 DNA reads TGCAGCGCCATTACCGGGAATTGGGACACCGGGGAGCTGTTTTTT.

This clonotype occurred a few times. The chain links TRBV7-8 to TRBJ1-6; no clear D gene. Germline assignment: CDR1 SGHVS and CDR2 FQNEAQ. Between the trimmed V and J ends, which lost 5 bases and 6 bases, there was a span of 17 bases. This CDR3 has 16 residues. CDR3 loop: CASSRGTARLNSPLHF. CDR3 nucleotides: TGTGCCAGCAGCCGCGGAACAGCCCGACTTAATTCACCCCTCCACTTT.

This clonotype was observed many times. The chain is built from TRBV11-2 and TRBJ2-5, with TRBD1 matching 7 bases. The CDR3 sequence is 13 residues long. The ends lost 4 bases at V and 2 bases at J; junction bases unmatched: 1. Germline loops: CDR1 SGHAT, CDR2 FQNNGV. The CDR3 sequence is CASSWGQQETQYF. The CDR3 nucleotides read TGTGCCAGCAGCTGGGGACAGCAAGAGACCCAGTACTTC.

This chain connects TRBV3-1 to TRBJ2-7; TRBD2 agrees at 13 bases. The germline gives CDR1 LGHDT, CDR2 YNNKEL (reference sequence). The CDR3 extends over 17 amino acids. V lost 2 bases and J lost 2; bases outside the gene matches: 6. CDR3 sequence reads: CASSQKTSGRYTYEQYF. The CDR3 DNA reads TGTGCCAGCAGCCAAAAGACTAGCGGGAGGTACACCTACGAGCAGTACTTC.

This clonotype has ten or more counts. This rearrangement joins TRBV29-1 to TRBJ2-1; D gene uncertain. V lost 7 bases to trimming and J lost 6 bases, with 13 bases between them. The germline V gene encodes CDR1 SQVTM and CDR2 ANQGSEA. This CDR3 comprises 12 residues. The DNA for the CDR3 is TGCAGCGCCAGGTCCCCCGGCAATGAGCAGTTCTTC. This encodes CSARSPGNEQFF.

This clonotype was seen more than once but under ten times. V usage is TRBV20-1 and J usage is TRBJ2-1; no definite D call. Germline V gene lookup returns CDR1 DFQATT and CDR2 SNEGSKA (reference sequence). This CDR3 region has 14 residues. V was cut by 0 bases and J by 3 bases, with 9 bases left in between. Here the CDR3 reads CSARDWGNYNEQFF. The CDR3 region has the DNA TGCAGTGCTAGAGATTGGGGAAACTACAATGAGCAGTTCTTC.

The chain couples TRBV5-1 to TRBJ2-3, with 7 bases lining up with TRBD2. Trimming cost V 2 bases and J 2 bases; bases outside gene matches: 5. The germline V gene has CDR1 SGHRS and CDR2 YFSETQ. The length of the CDR3 is 15 residues. CDR3 sequence reads: CASSFSSGLTDTQYF. In DNA form, the CDR3 reads TGCGCCAGCAGCTTCTCTAGCGGACTCACAGATACGCAGTATTTT.

This chain links TRBV20-1 with TRBJ2-7; D call uncertain. V was cut by 2 bases and J by 5 bases, with 10 bases left in between. CDR1 and CDR2 (germline): DFQATT, SNEGSKA (reference sequence). The CDR3 has 12 residues. The DNA of the CDR3 is TGCAGTGCTAGAACGACTGTCAACGAGCAGTACTTC. Its protein is CSARTTVNEQYF.

The chain recombines TRBV10-3 with TRBJ1-1, with no clear D. V shed 10 bases and J shed 4 bases, with 10 bases lying between them. There are 11 residues in the CDR3. CDR1 and CDR2 (germline): ENHRY, SYGVKD. In nucleotides, the CDR3 is TGTGCCAGGGAGCGGGGCACTGAAGCTTTCTTT. Protein: CARERGTEAFF.

V usage is TRBV11-1 and J usage is TRBJ2-7; TRBD1 is a possible D gene (6 bases). V gave up 1 base and J gave up 0 bases, with 10 bases separating them. Per germline, CDR1 SGHAT and CDR2 FQDESV (reference sequence). CDR3 length: 15 amino acids. In DNA form, the CDR3 reads TGTGCCAGCAGCTTAGTGCGAGGGGGCTCCTACGAGCAGTACTTC. Translating it yields CASSLVRGGSYEQYF.

This clonotype was counted ten times or more. This chain uses TRBV9 with TRBJ1-3, with a tentative D call TRBD1 (6 bases). CDR1 is SGDLS and CDR2 is YYNGEE in the germline V gene. CDR3 length: 16 residues. V was pared by 4 bases and J by 6 bases, with 20 bases between. The chain's CDR3 is CASSRDTGFAENTIYF. Here the CDR3 DNA reads TGTGCCAGCAGCAGAGACACAGGGTTTGCTGAAAACACCATATATTTT.

The chain has TRBV29-1 and TRBJ2-1, with 11 nucleotides matching TRBD2. The CDR3 is made up of 13 amino acids. CDR1 is SQVTM, CDR2 ANQGSEA, per germline. The J segment lost 10 bases and the V segment lost 4 bases, leaving 6 bases of the junction unmatched. CDR3 residues: CSVGLAGGGEQFF. The DNA for the CDR3 is TGCAGCGTTGGATTAGCGGGAGGGGGGGAGCAGTTCTTC.

In its sample, this clonotype was seen a few times. The chain links TRBV3-1 to TRBJ2-3; TRBD2 agrees at 14 bases. This CDR3 spans 23 amino acids. Germline loops: CDR1 LGHDT, CDR2 YNNKEL (reference sequence). After removal of 0 bases from V and 4 bases from J, the junction contained 21 bases not matched to a gene. The CDR3: CASSQDPRRSRGTSGSRADTQYF. The CDR3 DNA sequence: TGTGCCAGCAGCCAAGATCCGCGCAGATCGCGGGGGACTAGCGGGAGTAGGGCAGATACGCAGTATTTT.

The chain employs TRBV19 and TRBJ1-5; unclear D gene. Germline V CDR1 and CDR2: LNHDA, SQIVND (reference sequence). Between the trimmed V and J ends, which lost 3 bases and 3 bases, there was a span of 9 bases. This CDR3 region has 14 residues. The CDR3: CASSINDNNQPQHF. The CDR3 region has the DNA TGTGCCAGTAGTATCAATGACAACAATCAGCCCCAGCATTTT.